The 21 T cell receptor beta chains reported below all come from one sample, sequenced in a study of shared clonotypes between healthy human individuals (dated by TCRdb to the early 2020s). Library creation used the immunoSEQ multiplex PCR assay. Held by TCRdb, this immuneACCESS table contains in-frame sequences only and omits some clones. Under half of the omission traces to an unresolved V gene where checked; the cause of the rest is unknown. The sample table contains millions of clones; only one count was recorded for 93% of them. Approximately 0.4% of the sample is held by the ten biggest clonotypes. The sequencing input was naive CD4+ T cells from PBMCs. The cell subset or site label of this sample denotes: CD45RA+ positively selected. The receptors were gathered from a man between 18 and 35 years old in good health. Some clones in this sample may be carry-over from other donors' samples.

The V gene is TRBV14, the J gene TRBJ2-1, with TRBD1 matching 8 bases. Germline-derived CDR1 and CDR2 are SGHDN and FVKESK. This CDR3 contains 19 residues. J gave up 3 bases and V 0 bases, and 13 bases lay outside the gene matches. The CDR3 DNA reads TGTGCCAGCAGCCAAGAGCGGGATGGCAGGGGGCCTTTCTACAATGAGCAGTTCTTC. Its protein is CASSQERDGRGPFYNEQFF.

This chain connects TRBV11-3 to TRBJ2-1, with 7 bases that match TRBD1. Unmatched junction bases numbered 7, after V lost 5 bases and J lost 9 bases. CDR3 length equals 13 residues. Looked up from germline, CDR1 is SGHNT and CDR2 is YENEEA. CDR3 sequence reads: CASSDRVMSEQFF. CDR3 DNA sequence: TGTGCCAGCAGCGACAGGGTAATGAGTGAGCAGTTCTTC.

The rearrangement joins TRBV5-1 to TRBJ2-3; D remains ambiguous. Germline V CDR1 and CDR2: SGHRS, YFSETQ. V was pared by 4 bases and J by 0 bases, with 12 bases between. This CDR3 region has 15 residues. The CDR3 DNA is TGCGCCAGCAGCCCCACCCCCGGGAGCACAGATACGCAGTATTTT. Amino acids: CASSPTPGSTDTQYF.

The chain joins TRBV28 to TRBJ2-2, with TRBD1 identical over 7 bases. Per the germline V gene, CDR1 is MDHEN and CDR2 is SYDVKM. The CDR3 is made up of 15 amino acids. V lost 4 bases, J lost 0 bases, and 2 bases stayed unmatched. CDR3 amino acids: CASSSTGANTGELFF. The CDR3 DNA is TGTGCCAGCAGTTCCACAGGGGCGAACACCGGGGAGCTGTTTTTT. Supplemented by reference TRBV28 and TRBJ2-2, the full variable domain reads DVKVTQSSRYLVKRTGEKVFLECVQDMDHENMFWYRQDPGLGLRLIYFSYDVKMKEKGDIPEGYSVSREKKERFSLILESASTNQTSMYLCASSSTGANTGELFFGEGSRLTVL.

With regard to this clone: This specimen includes other DNA sequences encoding the same CDR3. The chain joins TRBV29-1 to TRBJ2-5, with 7 bases fitting TRBD2. The CDR3 runs 12 residues. Trimming at V came to 6 bases and at J to 5 bases, leaving 6 bases not matched to a gene. Germline V gives CDR1 SQVTM, CDR2 ANQGSEA. CDR3 amino acids: CSVRDGGETQYF. In DNA, the CDR3 is TGCAGCGTGCGTGACGGGGGGGAGACCCAGTACTTC.

V gene TRBV28 combines with J gene TRBJ2-7; TRBD2 matches at 7 bases. CDR1 is MDHEN, CDR2 SYDVKM, per germline. Losses at the gene ends were 5 bases for V and 8 bases for J; bases not matched to a gene: 15. The CDR3 is 15 residues long. The CDR3 spells CASSLFRDYSTKQYF. The CDR3 DNA sequence: TGTGCCAGCAGTCTCTTCCGGGACTATTCTACGAAGCAGTACTTC. Looking up the rest from reference TRBV28 and TRBJ2-7 gives the full variable domain: DVKVTQSSRYLVKRTGEKVFLECVQDMDHENMFWYRQDPGLGLRLIYFSYDVKMKEKGDIPEGYSVSREKKERFSLILESASTNQTSMYLCASSLFRDYSTKQYFGPGTRLTVT.

This clone was recorded only once. The chain has TRBV10-2 and TRBJ2-3, with D perhaps TRBD2 (6 bases). The length of the CDR3 is 15 residues. CDR1 and CDR2 from the germline V gene are WSHSY and SAAADI. V lost 4 bases, J lost 1 base, and 12 bases lay in between. The CDR3 sequence is CASSGTPGGTDTQYF. The CDR3 DNA sequence: TGCGCCAGCAGTGGGACACCGGGGGGCACAGATACGCAGTATTTT.

This chain links TRBV6-6 with TRBJ2-7; D uncertain. V gave up 0 bases and J gave up 1 base, with 7 bases separating them. Germline loops: CDR1 MNHNY, CDR2 SVGAGI (reference sequence). CDR3 length equals 14 residues. CDR3 sequence (DNA): TGTGCCAGCAGTTACTCGTTGGCTTCCTACGAGCAGTACTTC. Amino acids: CASSYSLASYEQYF.

The chain recombines TRBV1 with TRBJ1-1. TRBV1 is an annotated pseudogene. The CDR3 loop spans 17 amino acids. CDR3 in DNA: TGCACCAGCAGCCAAGTTTTCCAGAGCATTATGAACACTGAAGCTTTCTTT. This encodes CTSSQVFQSIMNTEAFF.

The chain recombines TRBV6-1 with TRBJ2-3; TRBD2 agrees at 10 bases. The trim removed 4 bases at V and 0 bases at J, leaving 1 base unmatched. The CDR3 is 15 amino acids. CDR1 MNHNS and CDR2 SASEGT come from the germline V gene. For the CDR3, the DNA is TGTGCCAGCAGTGCGACTAGCGGGAGCACAGATACGCAGTATTTT. It yields the protein CASSATSGSTDTQYF.

This rearrangement joins TRBV6-5 to TRBJ1-1; 11 bases align to TRBD1. J was trimmed by 11 bases and V by 5 bases; bases with no gene match: 13. Germline lookup yields CDR1 MNHEY and CDR2 SVGAGI. There are 15 residues in the CDR3. CDR3 sequence reads: CASSPTAPGTGGAFF. The CDR3 coding sequence is TGTGCCAGCAGTCCGACGGCTCCCGGGACAGGGGGGGCTTTCTTT.

The V and J genes are TRBV19 and TRBJ1-5; D call uncertain. Trimming took 3 bases from V and 0 from J, leaving 9 bases between them. The CDR3 consists of 15 residues. CDR1 and CDR2 from the germline V gene are LNHDA and SQIVND (reference sequence). CDR3 protein: CASSIGRVSNQPQHF. Here the CDR3 DNA reads TGTGCCAGTAGTATCGGGCGGGTTAGCAATCAGCCCCAGCATTTT.

The V and J genes are TRBV5-1 and TRBJ1-5, with D tentatively TRBD1 (5 bases). The CDR3 has 15 residues. Germline V gene lookup returns CDR1 SGHRS and CDR2 YFSETQ. V shed 4 bases and J shed 6 bases, with 17 bases lying between them. CDR3 residues: CASSAGSGGSQPQHF. The CDR3 nucleotides are TGCGCCAGCAGCGCCGGTTCCGGGGGAAGTCAGCCCCAGCATTTT.

Concerning this clone itself: The sample has other DNA sequences that encode this CDR3 too. The chain recombines TRBV28 with TRBJ1-1; D gene unclear. This CDR3 comprises 14 residues. CDR1 is MDHEN, CDR2 SYDVKM, per germline. V was clipped by 5 bases and J by 4 bases, with 14 bases between them. CDR3 loop: CASSPPPRGTEAFF. In DNA form, the CDR3 reads TGTGCCAGCAGTCCCCCCCCTCGGGGCACTGAAGCTTTCTTT.

J is TRBJ2-1 and V is TRBV5-1, with D tentatively TRBD2 (5 bases). CDR3 size: 16 residues. CDR1 and CDR2 from the germline V gene are SGHRS and YFSETQ. V was cut by 0 bases and J by 7 bases, with 17 bases left in between. The CDR3 DNA reads TGCGCCAGCAGCTTGGGTTTAGCGATTGATTTAAATGAGCAGTTCTTC. Protein sequence: CASSLGLAIDLNEQFF.

The table lists this clone with a count of one. This chain uses TRBV28 with TRBJ1-3, with a tentative D call TRBD1 (5 bases). The CDR3 loop spans 15 amino acids. V lost 3 bases and J 0 bases, leaving 9 bases between the germline ends. Germline loops: CDR1 MDHEN, CDR2 SYDVKM. The CDR3 DNA reads as TGTGCCAGCAGTTTCGCAGGGACCTCTGGAAACACCATATATTTT. This encodes CASSFAGTSGNTIYF.

V and J are TRBV5-1 and TRBJ1-2; 11 nucleotides match TRBD1. The germline gives CDR1 SGHRS, CDR2 YFSETQ. This CDR3 comprises 18 residues. The V segment lost 0 bases and the J segment 0 bases; nucleotides outside the gene matches: 7. CDR3 sequence: CASSLVGLDRGPNYGYTF. For the CDR3, the DNA is TGCGCCAGCAGCTTGGTCGGACTGGACAGGGGGCCTAACTATGGCTACACCTTC.

This sequence joins TRBV5-4 and TRBJ2-5; TRBD1 aligns across 7 bases. CDR3 length: 16 amino acids. J gave up 0 bases and V 0 bases, and 5 bases lay outside the gene matches. CDR1 is SGHNT and CDR2 is YYREEE in the germline V gene (reference sequence). The chain's CDR3 is CASSLEKQGHQETQYF. The CDR3 bases are TGTGCCAGCAGCTTGGAAAAACAGGGGCACCAAGAGACCCAGTACTTC. Complete variable domain (other parts from reference TRBV5-4 and TRBJ2-5): ETGVTQSPTHLIKTRGQQVTLRCSSQSGHNTVSWYQQALGQGPQFIFQYYREEENGRGNFPPRFSGLQFPNYSSELNVNALELDDSALYLCASSLEKQGHQETQYFGPGTRLLVL.

The chain has TRBV5-4 and TRBJ1-1, with D uncertain. CDR3 length: 15 residues. Germline V gene sequence: CDR1 SGHNT, CDR2 YYREEE (reference sequence). The germline V and J ends were trimmed by 4 bases and 8 bases, with 21 bases remaining between them. This chain's CDR3 is CASSPTTGSRREAFF. The CDR3 nucleotides are TGTGCCAGCAGCCCCACTACTGGGTCTCGGAGAGAAGCTTTCTTT.

This clone was picked up a small number of times. V is TRBV7-9 and J is TRBJ1-1; unclear D gene. The CDR3 loop spans 13 amino acids. V lost 5 bases and J 1 base, leaving 8 bases between the germline ends. Germline-derived CDR1 and CDR2 are SEHNR and FQNEAQ (reference sequence). For the CDR3, the DNA is TGTGCCAGCAGCCGCAACGGGAACACTGAAGCTTTCTTT. Translated, it gives CASSRNGNTEAFF. Together with reference TRBV7-9 and TRBJ1-1, the CDR3 gives the full variable domain: DTGVSQNPRHKITKRGQNVTFRCDPISEHNRLYWYRQTLGQGPEFLTYFQNEAQLEKSRLLSDRFSAERPKGSFSTLEIQRTEQGDSAMYLCASSRNGNTEAFFGQGTRLTVV.

The V and J genes are TRBV5-1 and TRBJ2-3; D tentatively reads TRBD1 or TRBD2 (5 bases each). Germline V gene sequence: CDR1 SGHRS, CDR2 YFSETQ. There are 14 residues in the CDR3. V lost 3 bases to trimming and J lost 5 bases, with 13 bases between them. This chain's CDR3 is CASSYAGARDTQYF. In nucleotides, the CDR3 is TGCGCCAGCAGCTATGCCGGGGCCCGAGATACGCAGTATTTT.